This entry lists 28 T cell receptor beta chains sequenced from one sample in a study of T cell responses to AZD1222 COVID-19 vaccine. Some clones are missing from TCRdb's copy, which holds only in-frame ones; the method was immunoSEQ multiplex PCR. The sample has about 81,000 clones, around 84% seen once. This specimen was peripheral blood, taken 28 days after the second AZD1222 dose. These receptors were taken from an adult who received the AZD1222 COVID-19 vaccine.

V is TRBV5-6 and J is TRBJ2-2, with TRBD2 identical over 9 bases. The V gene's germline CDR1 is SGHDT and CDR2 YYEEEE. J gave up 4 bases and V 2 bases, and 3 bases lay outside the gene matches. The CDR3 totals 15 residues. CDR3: CASSFGTSLTGELFF. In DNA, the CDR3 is TGTGCCAGCAGCTTCGGGACTAGCCTCACCGGGGAGCTGTTTTTT.

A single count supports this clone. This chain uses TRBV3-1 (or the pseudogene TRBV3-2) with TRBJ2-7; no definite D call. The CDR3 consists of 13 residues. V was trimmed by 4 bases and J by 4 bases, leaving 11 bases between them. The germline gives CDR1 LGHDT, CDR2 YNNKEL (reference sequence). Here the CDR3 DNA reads TGTGCCAGCAGCCTCCAAGATTCGTACGAGCAGTACTTC. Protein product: CASSLQDSYEQYF.

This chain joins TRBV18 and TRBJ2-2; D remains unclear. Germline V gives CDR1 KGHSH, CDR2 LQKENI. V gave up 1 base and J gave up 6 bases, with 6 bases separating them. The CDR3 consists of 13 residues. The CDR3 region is CASSPQGSGELFF. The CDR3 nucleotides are TGTGCCAGCTCACCACAGGGATCCGGGGAGCTGTTTTTT.

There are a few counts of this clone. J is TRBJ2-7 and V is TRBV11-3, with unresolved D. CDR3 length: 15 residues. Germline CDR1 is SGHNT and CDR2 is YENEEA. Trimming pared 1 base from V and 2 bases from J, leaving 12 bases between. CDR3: CASSLGWLSTYEQYF. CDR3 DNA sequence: TGTGCCAGCAGCTTAGGATGGTTGAGTACCTACGAGCAGTACTTC.

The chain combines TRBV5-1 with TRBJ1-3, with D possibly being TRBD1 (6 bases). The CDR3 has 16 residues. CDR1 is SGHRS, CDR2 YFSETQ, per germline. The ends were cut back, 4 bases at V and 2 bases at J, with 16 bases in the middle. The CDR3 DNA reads TGCGCCAGCAGCCAGGAGGGTACAGGGACTGGAAACACCATATATTTT. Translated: CASSQEGTGTGNTIYF.

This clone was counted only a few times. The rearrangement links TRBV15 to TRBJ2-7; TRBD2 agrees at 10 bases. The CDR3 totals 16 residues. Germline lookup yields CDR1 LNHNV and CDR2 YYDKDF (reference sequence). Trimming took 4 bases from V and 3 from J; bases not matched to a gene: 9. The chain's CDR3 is CATSINSGGAGYEQYF. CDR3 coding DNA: TGTGCCACCAGCATCAACAGCGGGGGGGCGGGCTACGAGCAGTACTTC.

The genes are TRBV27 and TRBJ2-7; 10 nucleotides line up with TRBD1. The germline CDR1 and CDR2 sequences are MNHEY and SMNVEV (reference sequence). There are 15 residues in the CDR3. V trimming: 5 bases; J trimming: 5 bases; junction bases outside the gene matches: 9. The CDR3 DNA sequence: TGTGCCAGCAGTCATCGGGACAGGGGAGTTCACGAGCAGTACTTC. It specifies CASSHRDRGVHEQYF.

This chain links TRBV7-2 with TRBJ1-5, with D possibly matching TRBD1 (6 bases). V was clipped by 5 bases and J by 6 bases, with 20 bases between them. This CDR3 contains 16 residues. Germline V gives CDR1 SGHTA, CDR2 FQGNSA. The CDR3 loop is CASSPGLGGVGQPQHF. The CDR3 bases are TGTGCCAGCAGCCCCGGGCTAGGGGGAGTGGGTCAGCCCCAGCATTTT.

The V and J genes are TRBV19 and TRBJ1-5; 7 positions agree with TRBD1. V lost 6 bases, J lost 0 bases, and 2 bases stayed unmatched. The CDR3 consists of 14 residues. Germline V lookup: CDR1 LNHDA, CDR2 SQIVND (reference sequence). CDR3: CASRDRNSNQPQHF. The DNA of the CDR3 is TGTGCCAGTAGGGACAGGAATAGCAATCAGCCCCAGCATTTT.

The CDR3 reads CASNRAGSHNEQFF. Here the CDR3 DNA reads TGTGCCAGCAATAGAGCGGGAAGTCACAATGAGCAGTTCTTC. The rearrangement uses TRBV21-1 and TRBJ2-1; TRBD2 reflects the table's D call only, with no check against the DNA. TRBV21-1 corresponds to a pseudogene. The CDR3 contains 14 residues.

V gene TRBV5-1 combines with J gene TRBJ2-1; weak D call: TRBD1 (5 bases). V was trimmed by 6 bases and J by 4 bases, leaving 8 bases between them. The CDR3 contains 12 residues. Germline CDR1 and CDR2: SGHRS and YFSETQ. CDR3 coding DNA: TGCGCCAGCACTCAGGGTTACAATGAGCAGTTCTTC. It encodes CASTQGYNEQFF.

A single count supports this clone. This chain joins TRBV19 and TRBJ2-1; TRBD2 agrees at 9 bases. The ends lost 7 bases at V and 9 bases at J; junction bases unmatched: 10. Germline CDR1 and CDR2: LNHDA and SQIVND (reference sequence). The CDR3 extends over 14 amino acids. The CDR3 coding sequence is TGTGCCAGTATTGGGCCGAGCGGGAGGAGTGAGCAGTTCTTC. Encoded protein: CASIGPSGRSEQFF.

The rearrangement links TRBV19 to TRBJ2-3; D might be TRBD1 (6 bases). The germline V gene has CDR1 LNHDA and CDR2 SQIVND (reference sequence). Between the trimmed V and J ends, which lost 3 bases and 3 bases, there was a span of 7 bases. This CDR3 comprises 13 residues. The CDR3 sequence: CASSITGTDTQYF. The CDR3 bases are TGTGCCAGTAGTATTACAGGGACAGATACGCAGTATTTT. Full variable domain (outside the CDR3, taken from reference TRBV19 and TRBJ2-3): DGGITQSPKYLFRKEGQNVTLSCEQNLNHDAMYWYRQDPGQGLRLIYYSQIVNDFQKGDIAEGYSVSREKKESFPLTVTSAQKNPTAFYLCASSITGTDTQYFGPGTRLTVL.

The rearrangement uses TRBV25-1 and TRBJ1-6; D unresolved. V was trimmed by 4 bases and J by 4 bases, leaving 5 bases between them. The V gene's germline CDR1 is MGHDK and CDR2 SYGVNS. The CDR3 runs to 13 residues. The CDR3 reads CASSGPYNSPLHF. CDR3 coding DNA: TGTGCCAGCAGTGGACCTTATAATTCACCCCTCCACTTT. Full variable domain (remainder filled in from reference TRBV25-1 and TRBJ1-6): EADIYQTPRYLVIGTGKKITLECSQTMGHDKMYWYQQDPGMELHLIHYSYGVNSTEKGDLSSESTVSRIRTEHFPLTLESARPSHTSQYLCASSGPYNSPLHFGNGTRLTVT.

The CDR3 sequence: CASSTGYGQPQHF. The CDR3 DNA follows: TGTGCCAGCAGTACAGGGTATGGTCAGCCCCAGCATTTT. V usage is TRBV12-3 or TRBV12-4 and J usage is TRBJ1-5, with a tentative D call TRBD1 (6 bases). The CDR3 is made up of 13 amino acids. Trimming shortened V by 5 bases and J by 6 bases, and 11 bases separated the two germline ends.

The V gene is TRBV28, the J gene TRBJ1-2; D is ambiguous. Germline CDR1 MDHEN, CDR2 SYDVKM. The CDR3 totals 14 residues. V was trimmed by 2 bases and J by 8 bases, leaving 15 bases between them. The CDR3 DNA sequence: TGTGCCAGCAGTTTAACCCCTCTATTTGGGGGCTACACCTTC. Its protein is CASSLTPLFGGYTF.

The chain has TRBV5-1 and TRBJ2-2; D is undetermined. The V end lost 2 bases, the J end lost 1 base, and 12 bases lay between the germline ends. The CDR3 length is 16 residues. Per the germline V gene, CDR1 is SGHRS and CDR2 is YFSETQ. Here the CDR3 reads CASSFRKMGNTGELFF. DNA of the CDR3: TGCGCCAGCAGCTTTAGGAAAATGGGGAACACCGGGGAGCTGTTTTTT.

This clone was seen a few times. In nucleotides, the CDR3 is TGCGCCAGCAGCCTAGGAGAAGGGAGAAATGAAAAACTGTTTTTT. Its protein is CASSLGEGRNEKLFF. The chain couples TRBV4-3 to TRBJ1-4; unclear D gene. V shed 4 bases and J shed 5 bases, with 14 bases lying between them. CDR3 length: 15 residues. Germline V gives CDR1 LGHNA, CDR2 YSLEER.

CDR3 DNA: TGCGCCAGCAGCCAAAAAAGGGGAACGGGAGGTAGGACCGGGGAGCTGTTTTTT. Protein product: CASSQKRGTGGRTGELFF. The rearrangement links TRBV4-3 to TRBJ2-2, with 7 bases matching TRBD2. Germline CDR1 is LGHNA and CDR2 is YSLEER. The junction had 14 bases not matched to a gene; V was cut back by 2 bases and J by 5 bases. CDR3 length equals 18 residues.

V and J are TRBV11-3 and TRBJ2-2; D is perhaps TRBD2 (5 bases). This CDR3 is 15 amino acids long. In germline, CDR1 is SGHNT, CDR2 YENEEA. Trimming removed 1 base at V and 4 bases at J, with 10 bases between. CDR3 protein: CASSLGRDFTGELFF. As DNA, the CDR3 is TGTGCCAGCAGCTTAGGACGGGATTTCACCGGGGAGCTGTTTTTT.

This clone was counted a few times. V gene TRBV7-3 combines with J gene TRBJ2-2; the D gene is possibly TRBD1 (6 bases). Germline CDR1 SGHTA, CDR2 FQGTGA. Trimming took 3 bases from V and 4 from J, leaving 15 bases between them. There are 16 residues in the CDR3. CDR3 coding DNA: TGTGCCAGCAGCTTGGATTCAGGGGCGATCACCGGGGAGCTGTTTTTT. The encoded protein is CASSLDSGAITGELFF.

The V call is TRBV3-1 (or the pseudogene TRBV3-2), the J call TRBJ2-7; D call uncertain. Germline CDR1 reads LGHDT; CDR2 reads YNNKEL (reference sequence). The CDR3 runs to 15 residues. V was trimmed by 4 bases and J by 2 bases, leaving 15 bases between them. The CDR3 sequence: CASSPSRAGPYEQYF. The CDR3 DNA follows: TGTGCCAGCAGCCCGTCCCGGGCAGGCCCCTACGAGCAGTACTTC.

The CDR3 loop reads CATTSGQGRAGELFF. Here the CDR3 DNA reads TGTGCCACCACGTCGGGACAGGGAAGGGCCGGGGAGCTGTTTTTT. The chain uses TRBV19 and TRBJ2-2; 9 positions agree with TRBD1. The CDR3 loop spans 15 amino acids. Germline V gene data show CDR1 as LNHDA and CDR2 as SQIVND (reference sequence). Trimming at V came to 10 bases and at J to 6 bases, leaving 12 bases not matched to a gene. Looking up the rest from reference TRBV19 and TRBJ2-2 gives the full variable domain: DGGITQSPKYLFRKEGQNVTLSCEQNLNHDAMYWYRQDPGQGLRLIYYSQIVNDFQKGDIAEGYSVSREKKESFPLTVTSAQKNPTAFYLCATTSGQGRAGELFFGEGSRLTVL.

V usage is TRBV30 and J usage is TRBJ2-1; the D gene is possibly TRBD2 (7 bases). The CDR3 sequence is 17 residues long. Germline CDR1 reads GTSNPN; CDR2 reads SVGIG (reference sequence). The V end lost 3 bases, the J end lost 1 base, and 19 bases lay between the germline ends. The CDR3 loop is CAWRVWGGGASYNEQFF. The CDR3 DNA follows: TGTGCCTGGAGGGTATGGGGGGGCGGGGCTTCCTACAATGAGCAGTTCTTC.

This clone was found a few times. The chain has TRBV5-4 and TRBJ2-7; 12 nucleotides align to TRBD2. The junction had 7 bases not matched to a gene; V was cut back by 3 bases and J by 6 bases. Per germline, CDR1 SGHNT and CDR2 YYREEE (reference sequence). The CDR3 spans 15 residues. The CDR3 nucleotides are TGTGCCAGCAGCTCAAGACTAGCGGGAGTTAGCGAGCAGTACTTC. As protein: CASSSRLAGVSEQYF.

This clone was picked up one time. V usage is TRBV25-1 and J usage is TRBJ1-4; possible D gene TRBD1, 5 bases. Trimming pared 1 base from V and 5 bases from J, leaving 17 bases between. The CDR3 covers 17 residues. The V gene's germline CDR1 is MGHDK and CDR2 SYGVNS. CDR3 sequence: CASSELRPGLINEKLFF. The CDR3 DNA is TGTGCCAGCAGTGAATTGCGCCCGGGACTGATAAATGAAAAACTGTTTTTT.

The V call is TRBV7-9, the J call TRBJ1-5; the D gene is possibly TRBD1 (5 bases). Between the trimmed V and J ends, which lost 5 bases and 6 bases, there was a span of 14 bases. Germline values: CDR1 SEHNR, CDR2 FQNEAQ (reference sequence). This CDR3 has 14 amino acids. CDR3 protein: CASSLDTRIQPQHF. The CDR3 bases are TGTGCCAGCAGCCTGGACACTCGGATTCAGCCCCAGCATTTT.

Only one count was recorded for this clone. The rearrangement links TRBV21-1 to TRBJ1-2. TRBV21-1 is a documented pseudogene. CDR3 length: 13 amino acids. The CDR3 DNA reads TGTGCCAGCCGGGGGGTGACAGGGAATGGCTACACCTTC. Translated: CASRGVTGNGYTF.